This is a list of T cell receptor beta chains from one sample in a study of T cell responses to AZD1222 COVID-19 vaccine. Profiled with immunoSEQ multiplex PCR; TCRdb holds only in-frame clones, not every one. The data contain approximately 150,000 clones, 80% to 95% of them singletons. The source was peripheral blood, collected on day 0 of AZD1222 vaccination. These TCRs come from an adult in good health. Both conserved end residues are part of each CDR3. The order of the fields is V gene, D gene, J gene, clone size, CDR3 DNA, CDR3 protein. D genes are given only for firm matches. Some rows have no size entry. The others give once, few or many, or a class for an expanded clone.

TRBV19	.	TRBJ1-4	few	TGTGCCAGTAGTTACAGGGCAGGCAATGAAAAACTGTTTTTT	CASSYRAGNEKLFF
TRBV11-2	TRBD2	TRBJ2-3	.	TGTGCCAGCAGCTACGGACTAGCGGGAGGTACAGATACGCAGTATTTT	CASSYGLAGGTDTQYF
TRBV19	TRBD2	TRBJ2-2	once	TGTGCCAGTAAGACTAGCGGGACGCCCGGGGAGCTGTTTTTT	CASKTSGTPGELFF
TRBV6-1	.	TRBJ2-5	.	TGTGCCAGCAGTGAAATGGCCCCTCAAGAGACCCAGTACTTC	CASSEMAPQETQYF
TRBV2	.	TRBJ1-1	once	TGTGCCAGCGCGCCTGACACTGAAGCTTTCTTT	CASAPDTEAFF
TRBV9	.	TRBJ1-2	.	TGTGCCAGCAGCGTAGATCCGGGGAACTATGGCTACACCTTC	CASSVDPGNYGYTF
TRBV6-1	.	TRBJ1-1	.	TGTGCCAGCAGTGAATTTCGGGGGTACACTGAAGCTTTCTTT	CASSEFRGYTEAFF
TRBV6-4	TRBD1	TRBJ1-6	.	TGTGCCAGCAGTCCCGCACAGGGGGGTAATTCACCCCTCCACTTT	CASSPAQGGNSPLHF
TRBV18	TRBD1	TRBJ1-5	.	TGTGCCAGCTCAACGGGGACAGGGGGCTTTCAGCCCCAGCATTTT	CASSTGTGGFQPQHF
TRBV6-5	.	TRBJ1-3	.	TGTGCCAGCAGGTTACAGGTCTCGGGAAACACCATATATTTT	CASRLQVSGNTIYF
TRBV2	.	TRBJ2-6	.	TGTGCCAGCAGTGATGAGGGGGTTTCAGCCAACGTCCTGACTTTC	CASSDEGVSANVLTF
TRBV30	.	TRBJ1-5	.	TGTGCCTGGAGTGACCGGGGATTTCGGAATCAGCCCCAGCATTTT	CAWSDRGFRNQPQHF
TRBV5-4	.	TRBJ1-1	.	TGTGCCAGCAGCTTGGGGCAGACGCTGAACACTGAAGCTTTCTTT	CASSLGQTLNTEAFF
TRBV6-6	TRBD2	TRBJ2-7	.	TGTGCCAGCAGTGCCCGGACTAGCGGGGGTTCCTACGAGCAGTACTTC	CASSARTSGGSYEQYF
TRBV7-8	TRBD1	TRBJ1-6	.	TGTGCCAGCAGCTTAGCCCAACGACAGGGGCACTCCTATAATTCACCCCTCCACTTT	CASSLAQRQGHSYNSPLHF
TRBV6-2/TRBV6-3	.	TRBJ2-1	.	TGTGCCAGCAGTTCCGCCCTCGGGGCGGGCACTTACAATGAGCAGTTCTTC	CASSSALGAGTYNEQFF
TRBV30	.	TRBJ1-6	once	TGTGCCTGGACTTCCGGGACACCCAATTCACCCCTCCACTTT	CAWTSGTPNSPLHF
TRBV7-9	.	TRBJ2-7	.	TGTGCCAGCAGCTTATCCGACAAGAGCTCCTACGAGCAGTACTTC	CASSLSDKSSYEQYF
TRBV27	.	TRBJ1-1	.	TGTGCCAGCAGTTTATCGACGAGAAACACTGAAGCTTTCTTT	CASSLSTRNTEAFF
TRBV4-2	TRBD1	TRBJ1-3	.	TGTGCCAGCAGCCAAGAACAGGGGCGCGGTGGAAACACCATATATTTT	CASSQEQGRGGNTIYF
TRBV12-3/TRBV12-4	TRBD1	TRBJ1-1	.	TGTGCCAGCAGTTTAGGCAGGGGGACTGAAGCTTTCTTT	CASSLGRGTEAFF
TRBV4-3	.	TRBJ1-5	.	TGCGCCAGCAGCCAAGACCCGGGACCTTTTTGGCCCCAGCATTTT	CASSQDPGPFWPQHF
TRBV5-8	.	TRBJ2-1	.	TGTGCCAGCAGCTTGGTACACAGGGAGTGGCACAATGAGCAGTTCTTC	CASSLVHREWHNEQFF
TRBV27	.	TRBJ2-3	.	TGTGCCAGCAGCCCCCGAATGGATACGCAGTATTTT	CASSPRMDTQYF
TRBV30	.	TRBJ2-3	.	TGTGCCTGGAACCCTGGAACTAGTACAGCGGATACGCAGTATTTT	CAWNPGTSTADTQYF
TRBV4-3	TRBD1	TRBJ2-2	.	TGCGCCAGCAGCCAAGGGACAGGGGGAGGTTGGGAGCTGTTTTTT	CASSQGTGGGWELFF
TRBV7-3	.	TRBJ2-3	.	TGTGCCAGCAGCCCGACCGGCGATACGCAGTATTTT	CASSPTGDTQYF
TRBV7-2	.	TRBJ2-7	.	TGTGCCAGCAGCTTAGCGGGTGGATCCTACGAGCAGTACTTC	CASSLAGGSYEQYF
TRBV11-3	TRBD2	TRBJ2-1	.	TGTGCCAGCAGCTTAGCGGGAGGGATCTACAATGAGCAGTTCTTC	CASSLAGGIYNEQFF
TRBV7-8	.	TRBJ1-4	.	TGTGCCAGCAGCTTATCACGCGTCCAGCCTAATGAAAAACTGTTTTTT	CASSLSRVQPNEKLFF
TRBV5-4	TRBD2	TRBJ2-1	.	TGTGCCAGCAGCTTGGTAGGGACTAGGGCCTACAATGAGCAGTTCTTC	CASSLVGTRAYNEQFF
TRBV29-1	TRBD1	TRBJ1-1	.	TGCAGCGTCACAAGGACAGGGAACACTGAAGCTTTCTTT	CSVTRTGNTEAFF
TRBV6-4	.	TRBJ1-2	.	TGTGCCAGCAGTGAGCAGGGTGCATCGGATGGCTACACCTTC	CASSEQGASDGYTF
TRBV27	.	TRBJ1-1	.	TGTGCCAGCAACCTACAGGGCTTTACGAACACTGAAGCTTTCTTT	CASNLQGFTNTEAFF
TRBV7-2	TRBD1	TRBJ2-2	.	TGTGCCAGCAGCTGGGGGACAGGGGGCACCGGGGAGCTGTTTTTT	CASSWGTGGTGELFF
TRBV25-1	.	TRBJ1-2	.	TGTGCCAGCAGTGTGGGAATCTATGGCTACACCTTC	CASSVGIYGYTF
TRBV5-6	TRBD1	TRBJ1-2	.	TGTGCCAGCAGCCGGGGGTATGACAGGGAGTACTATGGCTACACCTTC	CASSRGYDREYYGYTF
TRBV18	TRBD1	TRBJ1-5	.	TGTGCCAGCTCACCGAGGACAGGCCGAGGTGGCAATCAGCCCCAGCATTTT	CASSPRTGRGGNQPQHF
TRBV13	.	TRBJ1-3	.	TGTGCCAGCAGCCCTAGCTATTTCGGGACCGCGCTCGGGAACACCATATATTTT	CASSPSYFGTALGNTIYF
TRBV15	.	TRBJ2-1	.	TGTGCCACCAGCAGAAACATAGGGAATGAGCAGTTCTTC	CATSRNIGNEQFF
TRBV6-1	.	TRBJ2-1	.	TGTGCCAGCAGTGAAGATAGCTCCTACAATGAGCAGTTCTTC	CASSEDSSYNEQFF